These 15 T cell receptor beta chains originate from one sample sequenced in a study of beta chain features in type 1 diabetes. Whole-study findings and limits: TCRB CDR3s from Type 1 diabetes patients were moderately but significantly shorter in all four CD4+ subsets.

Their antigens remain unidentified. The entirety of the isolated RNA underwent reverse transcription, so expressed TCRB transcripts were sequenced. Libraries were prepared by immunoSEQ multiplex PCR; TCRdb keeps only in-frame clonotypes and omits some of them. The table includes a few hundred thousand clones, 16% detected once. Sample: naive CD4+ T cells from blood. Receptors were obtained from a man aged 25 to 40 with type 1 diabetes.

V gene TRBV5-1 combines with J gene TRBJ1-1; TRBD1 matches 11 bases. Germline V gene sequence: CDR1 SGHRS, CDR2 YFSETQ. The V and J ends lost 4 bases and 8 bases, in that order; junction bases with no gene match: 4. This CDR3 has 13 amino acids. This CDR3 is CASSPGQGEEAFF. The CDR3, as DNA: TGCGCCAGCAGCCCGGGACAGGGGGAAGAAGCTTTCTTT.

This clone was recorded a few times. The chain combines TRBV9 with TRBJ2-1; weak D call: TRBD1 (5 bases). V was pared by 1 base and J by 4 bases, with 12 bases between. This CDR3 contains 15 residues. CDR1 SGDLS and CDR2 YYNGEE come from the germline V gene. Here the CDR3 reads CASSVLRTSYNEQFF. CDR3 DNA sequence: TGTGCCAGCAGCGTACTCCGGACATCGTACAATGAGCAGTTCTTC.

V usage is TRBV28 and J usage is TRBJ2-1; the D is unclear. Trimming pared 4 bases from V and 12 bases from J, leaving 19 bases between. The CDR3 runs to 14 residues. Germline-derived CDR1 and CDR2 are MDHEN and SYDVKM. DNA for the CDR3: TGTGCCAGCAGTTCTCACAGTCCCCCCAACGGGCAGTTCTTC. Translation gives CASSSHSPPNGQFF.

The chain carries TRBV5-1 and TRBJ2-5; TRBD2 matches at 8 bases. This CDR3 comprises 14 residues. Per germline, CDR1 SGHRS and CDR2 YFSETQ. The junction had 5 bases not matched to a gene; V was cut back by 3 bases and J by 4 bases. CDR3 sequence: CASSSGTSRETQYF. CDR3 in DNA: TGCGCCAGCAGCTCAGGGACTAGTAGAGAGACCCAGTACTTC.

This clone occurred a few times. V and J are TRBV20-1 and TRBJ2-7; weak D call: TRBD1 (6 bases). CDR3 length: 11 residues. Germline CDR1 and CDR2: DFQATT and SNEGSKA (reference sequence). The V end was cut by 5 bases, the J end by 6 bases, with 11 bases between. CDR3: CSAGGHSEQYF. The CDR3 nucleotides read TGCAGTGCTGGGGGACATTCCGAGCAGTACTTC.

In this sample, this clone turned up a few times. J is TRBJ2-7 and V is TRBV20-1, with D unclear. CDR1 is DFQATT, CDR2 SNEGSKA, per germline (reference sequence). V was clipped by 4 bases and J by 4 bases, with 5 bases between them. The CDR3 contains 10 residues. CDR3 residues: CSAMGYEQYF. CDR3 coding DNA: TGCAGTGCTATGGGGTACGAGCAGTACTTC.

Only a few counts were recorded for this clone. The V gene is TRBV29-1, the J gene TRBJ1-4; D is perhaps TRBD1 (6 bases). The CDR3 extends over 14 amino acids. From germline, CDR1 is SQVTM and CDR2 ANQGSEA. V lost 5 bases, J lost 10 bases, and 20 bases lay in between. CDR3 bases: TGCAGCGTTACTAAGGACAGTGGCCTAGGAAAACTGTTTTTT. Translating it yields CSVTKDSGLGKLFF.

The J gene is TRBJ2-1, the V gene TRBV5-1; perhaps D is TRBD1 or TRBD2 (5 bases each). This CDR3 region has 14 residues. CDR1 and CDR2 from the germline V gene are SGHRS and YFSETQ. V was trimmed by 5 bases and J by 10 bases, leaving 19 bases between them. The CDR3 here is CASRQRGVPSEQFF. The DNA for the CDR3 is TGCGCCAGCAGGCAGCGAGGGGTCCCCTCGGAGCAGTTCTTC.

The chain joins TRBV7-2 to TRBJ2-1, with 8 bases aligning to TRBD2. The CDR3 loop spans 15 amino acids. Germline lookup yields CDR1 SGHTA and CDR2 FQGNSA. Unmatched junction bases numbered 6, after V lost 5 bases and J lost 3 bases. CDR3 region: CASSRRTSNYNEQFF. CDR3 in DNA: TGTGCCAGCAGCCGACGGACTAGCAACTACAATGAGCAGTTCTTC.

The V call is TRBV2, the J call TRBJ2-1; 11 bases map to TRBD2. CDR1 is SNHLY, CDR2 FYNNEI, per germline. The CDR3 contains 15 residues. Trimming cost V 6 bases and J 2 bases; bases outside gene matches: 3. CDR3 coding DNA: TGTGCCAGCAGCCAACTAGCGGGAGCCTACAATGAGCAGTTCTTC. It is translated as CASSQLAGAYNEQFF.

This clone was seen a handful of times. The same CDR3 is also encoded by other DNA sequences in this sample. The chain links TRBV5-1 to TRBJ2-5, with unresolved D. CDR3 length equals 13 residues. CDR1 and CDR2 (germline): SGHRS, YFSETQ. V lost 0 bases and J lost 4, with 7 bases in between. CDR3 nucleotides: TGCGCCAGCAGCTTGGGCCAAGGAGAGACCCAGTACTTC. Translated: CASSLGQGETQYF.

V usage is TRBV9 and J usage is TRBJ2-2, with 7 bases identical to TRBD1. The CDR3 spans 16 residues. Germline V gene sequence: CDR1 SGDLS, CDR2 YYNGEE. J was trimmed by 3 bases and V by 3 bases; bases with no gene match: 8. This chain's CDR3 is CASSASTGLYTGELFF. For the CDR3, the DNA is TGTGCCAGCAGCGCCTCGACAGGGCTATACACCGGGGAGCTGTTTTTT.

The chain is built from TRBV5-1 and TRBJ1-1; D is ambiguous. The length of the CDR3 is 13 residues. V was clipped by 2 bases and J by 1 base, with 6 bases between them. Germline CDR1 is SGHRS and CDR2 is YFSETQ. CDR3 in DNA: TGCGCCAGCAGCTTAAGGAGGAACACTGAAGCTTTCTTT. Encoded protein: CASSLRRNTEAFF.

This clone has a handful of counts. The chain uses TRBV7-2 and TRBJ2-3; D uncertain. Germline V lookup: CDR1 SGHTA, CDR2 FQGNSA. CDR3 length: 14 amino acids. Trimming pared 5 bases from V and 2 bases from J, leaving 11 bases between. CDR3 bases: TGTGCCAGCAGCCCAAGTCAGGCCACAGATACGCAGTATTTT. This encodes CASSPSQATDTQYF. The full variable domain, with the rest looked up from reference TRBV7-2 and TRBJ2-3, is GAGVSQSPSNKVTEKGKDVELRCDPISGHTALYWYRQSLGQGLEFLIYFQGNSAPDKSGLPSDRFSAERTGGSVSTLTIQRTQQEDSAVYLCASSPSQATDTQYFGPGTRLTVL.

This clone appeared a few times. The chain combines TRBV28 with TRBJ2-4; TRBD1 is a possible D gene (5 bases). The V gene lost 2 bases and the J gene lost 0 bases, with 11 bases spanning the gap. This CDR3 comprises 16 residues. The germline V gene encodes CDR1 MDHEN and CDR2 SYDVKM. The CDR3 reads CASSLLQGLAKNIQYF. CDR3 bases: TGTGCCAGCAGTTTACTCCAGGGTCTAGCCAAAAACATTCAGTACTTC.